The TCR beta chain under discussion was sequenced for a study of cytomegalovirus exposure and HLA in healthy donors. The primer mix had 60 Vbeta and 13 Jbeta primers. TCRdb's table, derived via immunoSEQ multiplex PCR, lists solely in-frame clones and lacks some. The data hold tens of thousands of clones, with approximately 73% observed a single time. The germline gives CDR1 SGDLS, CDR2 YYNGEE. V was pared by 3 bases and J by 8 bases, with 7 bases of the junction left unmatched. This CDR3 region has 15 residues. This chain joins TRBV9 and TRBJ1-6, with 8 nucleotides matching TRBD1. The source is a man in his forties or fifties in good health and CMV-seronegative. Sequencing was performed on PBMCs. CDR3 residues: CASSGRTGYDSPLHF. The DNA of the CDR3 is TGTGCCAGCAGCGGACGGACAGGGTATGATTCACCCCTCCACTTT. Supplemented by reference TRBV9 and TRBJ1-6, the full variable domain reads DSGVTQTPKHLITATGQRVTLRCSPRSGDLSVYWYQQSLDQGLQFLIQYYNGEERAKGNILERFSAQQFPDLHSELNLSSLELGDSALYFCASSGRTGYDSPLHFGNGTRLTVT.